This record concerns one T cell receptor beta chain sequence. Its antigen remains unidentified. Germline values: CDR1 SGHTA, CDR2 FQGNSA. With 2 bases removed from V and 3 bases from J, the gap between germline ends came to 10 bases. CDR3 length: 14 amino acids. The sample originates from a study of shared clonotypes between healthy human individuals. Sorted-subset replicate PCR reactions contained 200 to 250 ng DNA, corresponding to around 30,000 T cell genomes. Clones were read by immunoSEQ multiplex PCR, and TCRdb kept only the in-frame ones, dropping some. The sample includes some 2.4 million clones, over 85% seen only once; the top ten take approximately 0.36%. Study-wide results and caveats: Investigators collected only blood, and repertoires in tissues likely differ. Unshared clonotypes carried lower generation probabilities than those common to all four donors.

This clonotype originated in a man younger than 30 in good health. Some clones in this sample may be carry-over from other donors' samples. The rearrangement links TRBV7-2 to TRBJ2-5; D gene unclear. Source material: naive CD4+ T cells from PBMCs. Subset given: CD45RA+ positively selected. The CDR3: CASSLSRREETQYF. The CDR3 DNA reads TGTGCCAGCAGCTTAAGTAGAAGGGAAGAGACCCAGTACTTC.